The clone carrying this T cell receptor beta chain was observed a handful of times. The antigen is undetermined. The record originates from a study of early T cells in non-severe SARS-CoV-2 infection. Study-level information: RNA in bulk from unsorted whole blood was sequenced, and chains were unpaired. The study's findings and limits: Private and CD4 specificities were missed by VDJdb matching, which favored anti-spike CD8 responses.

This CDR3 is 15 amino acids long. Each cDNA molecule carried a unique molecular identifier. TCRdb processed the 5' RACE reads anew with MiXCR; each CDR3 protein has one entry. The repertoire has roughly 50,000 distinct CDR3 sequences, 8% to 10% of them found once; the top ten carry 4% to 5%. This TCR came from an adult who was a healthcare worker with PCR-confirmed SARS-CoV-2 infection or an uninfected control (not recorded which). The sequenced sample was whole blood. This chain uses TRBV21-1 with TRBJ2-1; TRBD1, the D gene given by the table, was not confirmed from the DNA. TRBV21-1 corresponds to a pseudogene. Written as DNA, the CDR3 is TGTGCCAGCAGCAAACCCGGGAGAACCTACAATGAGCAGTTCTTC. Its translation is CASSKPGRTYNEQFF.